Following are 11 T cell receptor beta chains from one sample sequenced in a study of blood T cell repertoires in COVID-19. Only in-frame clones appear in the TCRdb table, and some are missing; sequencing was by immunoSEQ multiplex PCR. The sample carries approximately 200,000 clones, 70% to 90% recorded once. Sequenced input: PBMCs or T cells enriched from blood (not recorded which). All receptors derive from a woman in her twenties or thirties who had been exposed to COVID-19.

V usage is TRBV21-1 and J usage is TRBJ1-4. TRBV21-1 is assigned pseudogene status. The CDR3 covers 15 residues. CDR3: CASSKIVAGSEKLFF. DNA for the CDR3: TGTGCCAGCAGCAAAATCGTCGCCGGGTCGGAAAAACTGTTTTTT.

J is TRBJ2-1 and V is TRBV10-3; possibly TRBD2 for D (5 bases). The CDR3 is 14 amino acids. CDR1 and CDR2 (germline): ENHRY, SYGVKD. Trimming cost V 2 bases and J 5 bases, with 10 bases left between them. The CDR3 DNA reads TGTGCCATCAGTGAGAGAGAGGAGGACAATGAGCAGTTCTTC. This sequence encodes CAISEREEDNEQFF.

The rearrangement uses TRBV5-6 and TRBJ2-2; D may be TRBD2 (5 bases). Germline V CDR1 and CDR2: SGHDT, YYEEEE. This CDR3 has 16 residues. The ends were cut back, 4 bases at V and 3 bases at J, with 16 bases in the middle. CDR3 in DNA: TGTGCCAGCAGCCCCCGGAGCAGGAGGTACACCGGGGAGCTGTTTTTT. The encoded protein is CASSPRSRRYTGELFF.

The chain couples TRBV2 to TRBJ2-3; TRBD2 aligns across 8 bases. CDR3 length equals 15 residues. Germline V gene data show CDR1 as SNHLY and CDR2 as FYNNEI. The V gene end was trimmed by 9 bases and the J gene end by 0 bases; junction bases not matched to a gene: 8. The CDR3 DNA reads TGTGCCAGTAACAACCGACTAGCGAGCACAGATACGCAGTATTTT. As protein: CASNNRLASTDTQYF.

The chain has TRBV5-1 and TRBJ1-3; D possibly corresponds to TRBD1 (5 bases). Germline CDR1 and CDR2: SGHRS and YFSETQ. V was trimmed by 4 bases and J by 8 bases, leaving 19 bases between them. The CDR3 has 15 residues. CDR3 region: CASSRGWTGRDTIYF. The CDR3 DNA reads TGCGCCAGCAGCAGGGGCTGGACGGGGAGGGACACCATATATTTT.

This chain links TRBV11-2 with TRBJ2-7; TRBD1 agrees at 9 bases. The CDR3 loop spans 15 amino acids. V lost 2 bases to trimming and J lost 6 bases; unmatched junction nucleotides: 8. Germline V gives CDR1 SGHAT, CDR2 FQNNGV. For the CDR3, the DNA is TGTGCCAGCAGCTTACGACAGGGGGGCACCTCCGAGCAGTACTTC. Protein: CASSLRQGGTSEQYF.

CDR3 sequence: CASSLSGEVQDTQYF. The CDR3 region has the DNA TGTGCCAGCAGCCTTAGCGGGGAGGTCCAAGATACGCAGTATTTT. The J gene is TRBJ2-3, the V gene TRBV6-5, with 8 bases lining up with TRBD2. The length of the CDR3 is 15 residues. Trimming at V came to 6 bases and at J to 5 bases, leaving 10 bases not matched to a gene. Per the germline V gene, CDR1 is MNHEY and CDR2 is SVGAGI.

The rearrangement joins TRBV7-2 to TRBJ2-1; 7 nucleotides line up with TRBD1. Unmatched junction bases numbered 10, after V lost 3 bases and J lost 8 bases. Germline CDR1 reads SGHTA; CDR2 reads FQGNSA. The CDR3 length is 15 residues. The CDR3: CASSFRGRGIDEQFF. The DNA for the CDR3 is TGTGCCAGCAGCTTCCGAGGCAGGGGGATCGATGAGCAGTTCTTC.

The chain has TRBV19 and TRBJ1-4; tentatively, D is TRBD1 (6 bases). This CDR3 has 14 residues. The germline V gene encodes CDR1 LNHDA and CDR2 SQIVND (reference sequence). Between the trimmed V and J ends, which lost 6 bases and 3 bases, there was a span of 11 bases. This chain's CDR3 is CASSRGLANEKLFF. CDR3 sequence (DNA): TGTGCCAGTAGCAGGGGTTTGGCTAATGAAAAACTGTTTTTT.

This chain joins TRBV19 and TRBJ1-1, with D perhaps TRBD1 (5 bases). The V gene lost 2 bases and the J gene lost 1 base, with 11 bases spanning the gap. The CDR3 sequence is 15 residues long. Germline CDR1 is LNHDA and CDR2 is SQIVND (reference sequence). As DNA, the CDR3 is TGTGCCAGTAGTATATCGGGACTATCGAACACTGAAGCTTTCTTT. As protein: CASSISGLSNTEAFF.

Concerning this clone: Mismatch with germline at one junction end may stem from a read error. CDR3 amino acids: CASSVPGTVKAQYAF. For the CDR3, the DNA is TGTGCCAGCAGCGTACCCGGGACAGTTAAAGCCCAATACGCCTTC. This sequence joins TRBV5-4 and TRBJ1-2; the match to TRBD1 covers 7 bases. The CDR3 runs 15 residues. Germline V gene sequence: CDR1 SGHNT, CDR2 YYREEE (reference sequence).